This TCR delta chain comes out of a study of gamma-delta chains in newborns, infants, children. Across the study: Polyclonal expansion of innate γδ T cells after birth follows microbial exposure.

TCRdb called clones anew from the reads with CATT. Of 3,500 to 5,500 delta-chain clones in the sample, less than 7% are singletons; the top ten hold about 16%. This clone was seen more than once but under ten times. The sample consisted of blood. The sequence came from a child who was a newborn, infant or young child, either healthy, febrile or measles-vaccinated (not recorded which).

The chain's CDR3 is CACDSLLGDTDKLIF. DNA for the CDR3: TGTGCCTGTGACTCCCTACTGGGGGACACCGATAAACTCATCTTT. This chain joins TRDV2 and TRDJ1, with 8 bases matching TRDD3. Germline lookup yields CDR1 GEAIGNYY and CDR2 EKD. This CDR3 has 15 residues. The trim removed 3 bases at V and 0 bases at J, leaving 5 bases unmatched.